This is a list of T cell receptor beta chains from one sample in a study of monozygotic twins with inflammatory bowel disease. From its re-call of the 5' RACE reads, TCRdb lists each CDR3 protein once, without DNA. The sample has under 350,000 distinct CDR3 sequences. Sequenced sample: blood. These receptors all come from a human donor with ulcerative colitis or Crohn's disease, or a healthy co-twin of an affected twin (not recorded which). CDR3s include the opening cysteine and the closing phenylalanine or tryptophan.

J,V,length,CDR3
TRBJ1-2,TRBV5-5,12,CASSAWTVGYTF
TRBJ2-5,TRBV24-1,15,CATSDSGTGKQTQYF
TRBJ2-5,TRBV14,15,CASSQTGWYQETQYF
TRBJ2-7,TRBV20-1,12,CSARIVPYEQYF
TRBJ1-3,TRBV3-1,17,CASSQDGGQGAGNTIYF
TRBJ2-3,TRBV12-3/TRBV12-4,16,CASSLRGARYEDTQYF
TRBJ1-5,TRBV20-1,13,CSGPDTPKGPQHF
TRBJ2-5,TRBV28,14,CASTVGFLRETQYF
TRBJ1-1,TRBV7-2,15,CASSPGVVKAPDAFF
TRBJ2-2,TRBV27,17,CASSLSGTGRSTGELFF
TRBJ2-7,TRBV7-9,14,CASSLEYGRYEQYF
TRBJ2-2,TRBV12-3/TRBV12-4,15,CASSFGLAGTGELFF
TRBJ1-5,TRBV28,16,CASSRLPGRSNQPQHF
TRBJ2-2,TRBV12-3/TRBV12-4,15,CASSVRTGGTGELFF
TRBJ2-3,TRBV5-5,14,CASGGDRSTDTQYF
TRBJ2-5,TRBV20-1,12,CSASDREETQYF
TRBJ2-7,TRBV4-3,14,CASSQAKDSYEQYF
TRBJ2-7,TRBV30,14,CAWSVNRGAHEQYF
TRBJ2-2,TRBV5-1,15,CASSPDAAIAGELFF
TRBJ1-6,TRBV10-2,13,CASSRGANSPLHF